This T cell receptor beta chain stems from a study of Ad26.COV2.S vaccination and SARS-CoV-2 variants. The wider study: Once or twice, 56 days apart, Ad26.COV2.S was delivered intramuscularly. Overall study findings and caveats: People given the vaccine had a wider spike-specific TCR breadth than placebo recipients did.

The treatment is: around 19 received Ad26.COV2.S at low or high dose, single or two shots; about 5 received placebo; per-sample allocation not given. Sampling was performed 63 days after the first vaccine or placebo injection. Points on this clone: What it binds is not known.

TCRdb keeps only in-frame clones here, not all; method: immunoSEQ multiplex PCR. This sample has about 680,000 clones, with around 90% found just once. The material sequenced was peripheral blood, taken in a trial of Ad26.COV2.S vaccine versus placebo. The receptor was isolated from a person between 18 and 65 years old who received the Ad26.COV2.S COVID-19 vaccine or a placebo.

CDR3 region: CASSEGAYEQYF. In DNA, the CDR3 is TGTGCCAGCAGTGAAGGGGCCTACGAGCAGTACTTC. The chain uses TRBV6-1 and TRBJ2-7, with D unclear. Trimming removed 1 base at V and 2 bases at J, with 3 bases between. Germline lookup yields CDR1 MNHNS and CDR2 SASEGT. CDR3 length equals 12 residues.